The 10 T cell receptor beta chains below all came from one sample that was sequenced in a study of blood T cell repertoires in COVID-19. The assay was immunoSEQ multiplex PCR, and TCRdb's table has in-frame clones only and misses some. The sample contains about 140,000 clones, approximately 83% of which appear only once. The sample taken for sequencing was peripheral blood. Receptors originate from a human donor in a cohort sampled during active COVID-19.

The CDR3 loop reads CASSEGGFYEQYF. The CDR3 DNA reads as TGTGCCAGCAGTGAGGGGGGGTTCTACGAGCAGTACTTC. The chain recombines TRBV6-1 with TRBJ2-7, with TRBD2 matching over 7 bases. The V gene end was trimmed by 3 bases and the J gene end by 3 bases; junction bases not matched to a gene: 2. This CDR3 comprises 13 residues. Germline V lookup: CDR1 MNHNS, CDR2 SASEGT.

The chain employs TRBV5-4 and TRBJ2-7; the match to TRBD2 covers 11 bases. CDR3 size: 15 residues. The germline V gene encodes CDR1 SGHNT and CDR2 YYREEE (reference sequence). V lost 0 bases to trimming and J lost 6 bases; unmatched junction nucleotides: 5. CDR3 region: CASSLVLAGVTEQYF. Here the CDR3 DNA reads TGTGCCAGCAGCTTGGTACTAGCGGGAGTCACCGAGCAGTACTTC.

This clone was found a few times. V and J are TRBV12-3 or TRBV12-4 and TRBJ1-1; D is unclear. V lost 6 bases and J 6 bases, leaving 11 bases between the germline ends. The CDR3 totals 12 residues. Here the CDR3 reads CASSPGAAEAFF. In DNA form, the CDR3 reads TGTGCCAGCAGCCCGGGTGCCGCTGAAGCTTTCTTT.

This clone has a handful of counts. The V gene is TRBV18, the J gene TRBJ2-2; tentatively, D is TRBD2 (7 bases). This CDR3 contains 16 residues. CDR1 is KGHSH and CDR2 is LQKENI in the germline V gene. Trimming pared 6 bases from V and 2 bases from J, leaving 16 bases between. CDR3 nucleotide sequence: TGTGCCAGCTCGCCCCGGGGGGCCGGAAACACCGGGGAGCTGTTTTTT. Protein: CASSPRGAGNTGELFF.

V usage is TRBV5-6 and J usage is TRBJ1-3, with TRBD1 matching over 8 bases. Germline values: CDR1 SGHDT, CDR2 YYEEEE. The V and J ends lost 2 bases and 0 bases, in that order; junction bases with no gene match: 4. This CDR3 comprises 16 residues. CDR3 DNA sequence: TGTGCCAGCAGCTTATTTCAGGGGGCCTCTGGAAACACCATATATTTT. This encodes CASSLFQGASGNTIYF.

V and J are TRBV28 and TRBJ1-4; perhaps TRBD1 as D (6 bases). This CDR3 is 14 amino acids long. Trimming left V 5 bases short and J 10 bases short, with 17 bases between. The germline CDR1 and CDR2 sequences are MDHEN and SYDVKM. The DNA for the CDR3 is TGTGCCAGCAGTCCGACAGGAAGTGGAAGAAAACTGTTTTTT. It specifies CASSPTGSGRKLFF.

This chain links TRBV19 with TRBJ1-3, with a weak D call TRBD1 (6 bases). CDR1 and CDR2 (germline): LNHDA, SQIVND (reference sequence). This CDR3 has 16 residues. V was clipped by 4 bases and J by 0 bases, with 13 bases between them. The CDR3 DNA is TGTGCCAGTAGTAGCCGGGACACTATCTCTGGAAACACCATATATTTT. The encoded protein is CASSSRDTISGNTIYF. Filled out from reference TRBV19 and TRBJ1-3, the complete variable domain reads DGGITQSPKYLFRKEGQNVTLSCEQNLNHDAMYWYRQDPGQGLRLIYYSQIVNDFQKGDIAEGYSVSREKKESFPLTVTSAQKNPTAFYLCASSSRDTISGNTIYFGEGSWLTVV.

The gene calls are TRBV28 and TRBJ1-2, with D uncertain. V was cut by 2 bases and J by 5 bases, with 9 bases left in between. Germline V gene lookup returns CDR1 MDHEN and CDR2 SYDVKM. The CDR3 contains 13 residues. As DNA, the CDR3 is TGTGCCAGCAGTTTAGGTCGCGAGTATGGCTACACCTTC. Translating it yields CASSLGREYGYTF.

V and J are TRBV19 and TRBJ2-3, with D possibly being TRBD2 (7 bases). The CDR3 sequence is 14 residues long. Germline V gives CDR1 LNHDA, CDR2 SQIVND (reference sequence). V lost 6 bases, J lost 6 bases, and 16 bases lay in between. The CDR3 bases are TGTGCCAGTAGGAAGCGGGAAGGGGGGGATACGCAGTATTTT. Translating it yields CASRKREGGDTQYF.

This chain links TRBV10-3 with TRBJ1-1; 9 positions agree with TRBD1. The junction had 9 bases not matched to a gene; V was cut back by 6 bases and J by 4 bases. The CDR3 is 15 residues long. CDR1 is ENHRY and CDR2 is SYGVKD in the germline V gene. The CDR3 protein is CAIRETGGFGTEAFF. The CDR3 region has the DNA TGTGCCATCAGGGAGACAGGGGGGTTTGGCACTGAAGCTTTCTTT.